This T cell receptor (beta chain) stems from a study of blood T cell repertoires in COVID-19. This CDR3 has 15 amino acids. CDR1 is KGHDR and CDR2 is SFDVKD in the germline V gene. J was trimmed by 3 bases and V by 3 bases; bases with no gene match: 6. Under the authors' procedure: For nucleated cells, counts were estimated from reference gene primer amplification. Clones were read by immunoSEQ multiplex PCR, and TCRdb kept only the in-frame ones, dropping some. For V, J and clone size, that table is used; D and trimming come from the DNA. This table has fewer than 75,000 clones, around 87% appearing once.

Sequenced: peripheral blood. The V call is TRBV24-1, the J call TRBJ2-7; 8 bases match TRBD1. The receptor comes from a man in his 60s with active or convalescent COVID-19. The CDR3: CATSDPRDRSYEQYF. In DNA form, the CDR3 reads TGTGCCACCAGTGATCCCCGGGACAGGAGCTACGAGCAGTACTTC.